What follows is one TCR beta chain and its context. What it binds is not known. The repertoire was sequenced with immunoSEQ multiplex PCR; TCRdb's copy has only in-frame clones and lacks some. This table holds roughly 16,000 clones, nearly 80% found once. From germline, CDR1 is SGDLS and CDR2 YYNGEE. V gave up 0 bases and J gave up 5 bases, with 17 bases separating them. The CDR3 is made up of 16 amino acids. During colonoscopy, one to two rectal pinch biopsies were collected. This sample was included in a study of pediatric ulcerative colitis. Broader study findings: Compared with controls, ulcerative colitis showed greater blood-rectum clone sharing.

The specimen was gut tissue. This clonotype originated in a boy younger than 18 who was a control in a study of pediatric ulcerative colitis. V is TRBV9 and J is TRBJ1-2; TRBD1 is a possible D gene (5 bases). The CDR3 region has the DNA TGTGCCAGCAGCGTAGAAGGGAAGGGGTTAGGTTATGGCTACACCTTC. Its translation is CASSVEGKGLGYGYTF. Using reference TRBV9 and TRBJ1-2 for the parts outside the CDR3, the full variable domain is DSGVTQTPKHLITATGQRVTLRCSPRSGDLSVYWYQQSLDQGLQFLIQYYNGEERAKGNILERFSAQQFPDLHSELNLSSLELGDSALYFCASSVEGKGLGYGYTFGSGTRLTVV.